The rows below give T cell receptor beta chains drawn from one sample of a study. TCRdb analysed the RT-PCR reads with MiXCR anew, one entry per CDR3 protein. The sample has about 680,000 distinct CDR3 sequences, around 14% seen once. The sample taken for sequencing was memory CD4+ T cells from blood. The source is a female donor in good health, serving as a healthy control. Both conserved end residues are part of each CDR3. A D gene is named only where the DNA matches it firmly. The listing skips clone size in some rows; elsewhere it reads once, few, many or a size class.

cdr3_nt,cdr3_aa,d_call,j_call,clone_size,v_call,cdr3_length
TGTGCCACCAGTGACCGACATAGCAATCAGCCCCAGCATTTT,CATSDRHSNQPQHF,-,TRBJ1-5,few,TRBV24-1,14
TGCAGTGCTAGTGAGCCCAGAGGGCGGTCCTACAATGAGCAGTTCTTC,CSASEPRGRSYNEQFF,-,TRBJ2-1,-,TRBV20-1,16
TGTGCCAGCAGCTTTCTAAGTGAGCAGTTCTTC,CASSFLSEQFF,-,TRBJ2-1,many,TRBV7-2,11
TGTGCTAGCAGTCTCAGGGGTCCTTTCACAGATACGCAGTATTTT,CASSLRGPFTDTQYF,-,TRBJ2-3,-,TRBV7-7,15
TGCAGTGCCATGGGTCTCGACAGGGGAAACACCGGGGAGCTGTTTTTT,CSAMGLDRGNTGELFF,TRBD1,TRBJ2-2,-,TRBV20-1,16
TGCGCCAGCAGCCAAGGGCGGGAGACCCTCAATGAGCAGTTCTTC,CASSQGRETLNEQFF,TRBD2,TRBJ2-1,many,TRBV4-3,15
TGTGCCAGCAGCTTGCCGGAGGGGGTGCAGTTCTTC,CASSLPEGVQFF,-,TRBJ2-1,many,TRBV5-6,12
TGTGCCAGCTCACCACTAGCGGGATCCGACAATGAGCAGTTCTTC,CASSPLAGSDNEQFF,TRBD2,TRBJ2-1,-,TRBV18,15
TGTGCCAGCATTACCCAAGCGGATGGCTACACCTTC,CASITQADGYTF,-,TRBJ1-2,many,TRBV28,12
TGCGCCAGCAGCCAAGGACTCAGAAGCACCGGGGAGCTGTTTTTT,CASSQGLRSTGELFF,-,TRBJ2-2,-,TRBV4-3,15
TGTGCCAGCAGTTTAACGGCCGCCGGGTGGACCCTCCACTTT,CASSLTAAGWTLHF,-,TRBJ1-6,-,TRBV12-3/TRBV12-4,14
TGCAGTGCTAGAGATTTGAGATCGGAAGGCACCATATATTTT,CSARDLRSEGTIYF,-,TRBJ1-3,-,TRBV20-1,14
TGTGCCAGTAGTACGATTGAGGGAATCACTGAAGCTTTCTTT,CASSTIEGITEAFF,-,TRBJ1-1,-,TRBV19,14
TGCAGCGTTGAAGACCGGGCTGAAGCTTTCTTT,CSVEDRAEAFF,-,TRBJ1-1,many,TRBV29-1,11
TGTGCCAGCAGCTTGCTACAGGGCCCTTACTACGAGCAGTACTTC,CASSLLQGPYYEQYF,-,TRBJ2-7,-,TRBV5-5,15
TGTGCCAGCAGCTTAGGGTCTGGGGTCGAGCAGTACTTC,CASSLGSGVEQYF,-,TRBJ2-7,few,TRBV7-9,13
TGTGCCAGCAGGGAGTTCACCACTAATGAAAAACTGTTTTTT,CASREFTTNEKLFF,-,TRBJ1-4,few,TRBV7-9,14
TGTGCCAGCTCAACTACAGGGGCGGCTATCACAGATACGCAGTATTTT,CASSTTGAAITDTQYF,TRBD1,TRBJ2-3,-,TRBV18,16
TGCAGTGCTAGAGACCCAGGAGAAACAGATACGCAGTATTTT,CSARDPGETDTQYF,-,TRBJ2-3,many,TRBV20-1,14
TGTGCCACCGGGGGACTAGCGGGAGCAGATACGCAGTATTTT,CATGGLAGADTQYF,TRBD2,TRBJ2-3,many,TRBV24-1,14
TGTGCCAGCAGCTCCCAGAAAGATGCGGTCAGAGCTTTCTTT,CASSSQKDAVRAFF,-,TRBJ1-1,-,TRBV7-2,14
TGCAGCGTTGGGGGGGATCATTCACCCCTCCACTTT,CSVGGDHSPLHF,-,TRBJ1-6,many,TRBV29-1,12
TGCAGTGCTAGAAGGGGGTCAGCGGATCTTGGGGGCTACACCTTC,CSARRGSADLGGYTF,-,TRBJ1-2,-,TRBV20-1,15
TGCAGTGCACCGGGACTAGGCTACAATGAGCAGTTCTTC,CSAPGLGYNEQFF,TRBD2,TRBJ2-1,many,TRBV20-1,13
TGTGCCATCCGCAAAGACAGGGGGCTCGACGAGCAGTACTTC,CAIRKDRGLDEQYF,TRBD1,TRBJ2-7,many,TRBV10-3,14
TGTGCCAGCAGCTGGACAGGGGACGAGCAGTACTTC,CASSWTGDEQYF,TRBD1,TRBJ2-7,many,TRBV5-6,12
TGTGCCAGCAGCTTGGCGCTCCACTCGTATTACGAGCAGTACTTC,CASSLALHSYYEQYF,-,TRBJ2-7,few,TRBV5-5,15
TGTGCCAGCAGCCCTCCGAACGGGGGGGGCACAGATACGCAGTATTTT,CASSPPNGGGTDTQYF,TRBD2,TRBJ2-3,many,TRBV7-2,16
TGTGCCACCAGCACCGCGCCCCCGACAGCCAAAAACATTCAGTACTTC,CATSTAPPTAKNIQYF,-,TRBJ2-4,many,TRBV15,16
TGCAGTGCTAGGGGGCAGTTAAACACTGAAGCTTTCTTT,CSARGQLNTEAFF,-,TRBJ1-1,-,TRBV20-1,13
TGTGCCAGCAGTTCTAGCGGGAGGGCCTACGAGCAGTACTTC,CASSSSGRAYEQYF,TRBD2,TRBJ2-7,-,TRBV28,14
TGTGCCAGCAGCCGGTCGGCTAGCGGGAGGAAATACGAGCAGTACTTC,CASSRSASGRKYEQYF,TRBD2,TRBJ2-7,-,TRBV5-4,16
TGTGCCAGCAGCTCCTCCGACTCTAAGGGTATACAGCCCCAGCATTTT,CASSSSDSKGIQPQHF,-,TRBJ1-5,-,TRBV7-8,16
TGTGCCAGCAGCCCGGGGACGGTTCGGGAGTATTTT,CASSPGTVREYF,-,TRBJ2-3,many,TRBV7-9,12
TGCAGTGTCAGAGGCAGATCTTACGAGCAGTACTTC,CSVRGRSYEQYF,-,TRBJ2-7,many,TRBV20-1,12
TGCAGTGCTAGAGTTTGGGACAGAGCCCTCTATGGCTACACCTTC,CSARVWDRALYGYTF,TRBD1,TRBJ1-2,few,TRBV20-1,15
TGTGCCAGCAGTTTCCATCGGGGGGCTTTCTTT,CASSFHRGAFF,-,TRBJ1-1,-,TRBV28,11
TGTGCCAGCAGATCTCCAGGGGGAGGTGATACGCAGTATTTT,CASRSPGGGDTQYF,-,TRBJ2-3,-,TRBV6-5,14
TGCAGTGCTAGGCTGGGGACTAGCGGGAGGGCGTGGGAAGAGACCCAGTACTTC,CSARLGTSGRAWEETQYF,TRBD2,TRBJ2-5,-,TRBV20-1,18
TGTGCCAGCAGCTTAGGACAAGATAGGAACACTGAAGCTTTCTTT,CASSLGQDRNTEAFF,-,TRBJ1-1,-,TRBV7-9,15
TGTGCCAGCAGCTTAGAGGGCAGGGGAAAGTTGGAATATTCACCCCTCCACTTT,CASSLEGRGKLEYSPLHF,-,TRBJ1-6,-,TRBV7-6,18
TGTGCCAGCAGCCAAGAATATGGGCGGGAGACCTACTTC,CASSQEYGRETYF,TRBD2,TRBJ2-7,-,TRBV3-1,13
TGCAGTGCTACCCAACCGGGACGGTCCCAAGAGACCCAGTACTTC,CSATQPGRSQETQYF,-,TRBJ2-5,-,TRBV20-1,15
TGCGCCAGCAGCCAAGATAACAATCAGCCCCAGCATTTT,CASSQDNNQPQHF,-,TRBJ1-5,many,TRBV4-3,13
TGCAGTGCTAGTCTGGCCGCGAGGAGCTACACCTTC,CSASLAARSYTF,-,TRBJ1-2,-,TRBV20-1,12
TGTGCCAGCTCACTTCTGTCATACCGGGGGGAGAAGCAGTATTTT,CASSLLSYRGEKQYF,TRBD2,TRBJ2-3,few,TRBV18,15
TGCAGCGTTGATCCCCGGCCAGGGAACACTGAAGCTTTCTTT,CSVDPRPGNTEAFF,-,TRBJ1-1,-,TRBV29-1,14
TGTGCCAGCAGGGGACAGGGGATGACGACTGAAGCTTTCTTT,CASRGQGMTTEAFF,TRBD1,TRBJ1-1,few,TRBV7-9,14
TGTGCCAGCTCACCAAAGTTTACGCACCGGGACACCATATATTTT,CASSPKFTHRDTIYF,-,TRBJ1-3,few,TRBV18,15
TGTGCCAGCAGCTCCCAAGGGGGCCTAACGAACACTGAAGCTTTCTTT,CASSSQGGLTNTEAFF,TRBD1,TRBJ1-1,-,TRBV7-2,16
TGTGCCAGCATTCTGGAGACAGGGTCTTGGGATGAGCAGTTCTTC,CASILETGSWDEQFF,TRBD1,TRBJ2-1,few,TRBV6-1,15
TGCGCCAGCAGCCAAGAAATACAGACCTCCTACGAGCAGTACTTC,CASSQEIQTSYEQYF,-,TRBJ2-7,few,TRBV4-3,15
TGTGCCAGCAGCTTAGCACAGATTTATAATTCACCCCTCCACTTT,CASSLAQIYNSPLHF,-,TRBJ1-6,many,TRBV7-2,15
TGTGCCAGCAGCGTAGTGGCTCTCCGCACAGATACGCAGTATTTT,CASSVVALRTDTQYF,-,TRBJ2-3,many,TRBV9,15
TGCAGTGCTAGAGCGCCCGGGACAGGGGGCACTGAAGCTTTCTTT,CSARAPGTGGTEAFF,TRBD1,TRBJ1-1,few,TRBV20-1,15